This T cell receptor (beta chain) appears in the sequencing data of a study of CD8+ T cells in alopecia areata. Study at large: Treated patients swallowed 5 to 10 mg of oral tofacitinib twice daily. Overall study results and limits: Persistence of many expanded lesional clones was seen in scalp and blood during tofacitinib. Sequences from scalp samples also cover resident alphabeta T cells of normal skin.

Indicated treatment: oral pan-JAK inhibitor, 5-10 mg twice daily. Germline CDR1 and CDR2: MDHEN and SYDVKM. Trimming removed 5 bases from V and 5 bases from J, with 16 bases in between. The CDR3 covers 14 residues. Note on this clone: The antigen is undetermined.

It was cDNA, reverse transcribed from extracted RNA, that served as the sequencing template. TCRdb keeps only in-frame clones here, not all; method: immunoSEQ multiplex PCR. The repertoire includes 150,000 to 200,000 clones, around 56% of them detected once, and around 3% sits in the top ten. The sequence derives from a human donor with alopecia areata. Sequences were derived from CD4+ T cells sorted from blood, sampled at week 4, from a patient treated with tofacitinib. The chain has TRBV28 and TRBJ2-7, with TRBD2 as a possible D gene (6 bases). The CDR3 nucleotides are TGTGCCAGCAGTCTCGGGGGAAGTATCGACGAGCAGTACTTC. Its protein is CASSLGGSIDEQYF.